This T cell receptor (beta chain) was sequenced in a study of OX40 agonist ivuxolimab in advanced cancers. For the study at large: The study gave patients intravenous ivuxolimab at 0.01 to 10 mg/kg every 2 weeks. Partial responses were seen in three patients, one with hepatocellular carcinoma and two with cutaneous melanoma.

Only in-frame clones appear in the TCRdb table, and some are missing; sequencing was by immunoSEQ multiplex PCR. The sample yields 24,000 or so clones, more than 80% seen once. Study-wide findings and caveats: Partial responders at 0.1-3.0 mg/kg had among the lowest clonal expansion.

V lost 5 bases, J lost 2 bases, and 15 bases lay in between. Germline lookup yields CDR1 LNHNV and CDR2 YYDKDF (reference sequence). CDR3 size: 15 residues. Concerning this clone itself: Its target is not known.

The V call is TRBV15, the J call TRBJ1-1; D is undetermined. The TCR originated in an adult with an advanced solid tumor such as melanoma, head and neck, liver or kidney cancer. This specimen was CD4+ or CD8+ T cells sorted from blood, taken in a trial of the OX40 agonist ivuxolimab. This CDR3 reads CATSAGRQLNTEAFF. Written as DNA, the CDR3 is TGTGCCACCAGCGCCGGACGGCAGTTAAACACTGAAGCTTTCTTT.